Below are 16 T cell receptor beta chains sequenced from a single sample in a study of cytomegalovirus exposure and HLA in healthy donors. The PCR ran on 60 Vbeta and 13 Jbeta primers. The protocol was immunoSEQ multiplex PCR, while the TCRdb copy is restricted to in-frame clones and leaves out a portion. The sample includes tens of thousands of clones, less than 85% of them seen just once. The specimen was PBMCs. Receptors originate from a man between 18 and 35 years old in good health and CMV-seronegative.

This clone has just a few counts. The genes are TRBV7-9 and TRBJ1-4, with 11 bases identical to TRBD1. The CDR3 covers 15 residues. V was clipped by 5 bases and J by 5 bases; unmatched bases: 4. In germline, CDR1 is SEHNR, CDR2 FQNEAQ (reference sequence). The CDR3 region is CASSPRDRGNEKLFF. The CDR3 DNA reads TGTGCCAGCAGCCCTCGGGACAGGGGGAATGAAAAACTGTTTTTT.

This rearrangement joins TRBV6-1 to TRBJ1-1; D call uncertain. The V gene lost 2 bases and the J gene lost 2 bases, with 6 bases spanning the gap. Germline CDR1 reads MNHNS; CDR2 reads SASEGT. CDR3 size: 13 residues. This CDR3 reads CASSENRNTEAFF. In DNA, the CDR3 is TGTGCCAGCAGTGAAAACAGAAACACTGAAGCTTTCTTT.

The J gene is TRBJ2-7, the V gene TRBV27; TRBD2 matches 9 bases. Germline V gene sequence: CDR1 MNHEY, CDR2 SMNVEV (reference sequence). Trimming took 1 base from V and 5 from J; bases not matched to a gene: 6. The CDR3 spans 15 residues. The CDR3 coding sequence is TGTGCCAGCAGTTTATTCAGCGGGAGGAGTGACGAGCAGTACTTC. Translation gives CASSLFSGRSDEQYF.

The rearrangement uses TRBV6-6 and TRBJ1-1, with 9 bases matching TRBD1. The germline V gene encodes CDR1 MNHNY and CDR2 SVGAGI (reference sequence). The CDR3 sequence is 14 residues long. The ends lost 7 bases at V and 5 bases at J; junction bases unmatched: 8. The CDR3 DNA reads TGTGCCAGCACCGGACAGGGGCGGGGGACTGAAGCTTTCTTT. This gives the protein CASTGQGRGTEAFF.

For the CDR3, the DNA is TGTGCCTGGAGTATGCAGGGTGGCGGCTACACCTTC. Protein: CAWSMQGGGYTF. The chain has TRBV30 and TRBJ1-2; the D gene is possibly TRBD1 (5 bases). The germline CDR1 and CDR2 sequences are GTSNPN and SVGIG (reference sequence). The CDR3 consists of 12 residues. The V and J ends lost 2 bases and 8 bases respectively, with 12 bases between them.

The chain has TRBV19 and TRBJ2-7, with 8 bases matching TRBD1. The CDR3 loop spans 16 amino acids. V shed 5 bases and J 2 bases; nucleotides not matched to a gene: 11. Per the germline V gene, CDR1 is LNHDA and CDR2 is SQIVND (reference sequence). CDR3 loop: CASSPPTGVGTYEQYF. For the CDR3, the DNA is TGTGCCAGTAGTCCCCCGACAGGGGTGGGGACCTACGAGCAGTACTTC.

The CDR3: CASTRLDSPGTQYF. The CDR3 nucleotides are TGTGCCAGCACCCGACTGGACAGCCCGGGGACCCAGTACTTC. The genes are TRBV27 and TRBJ2-5; a possible D gene is TRBD1 (6 bases). The CDR3 runs 14 residues. Trimming left V 7 bases short and J 7 bases short, with 19 bases between. Germline values: CDR1 MNHEY, CDR2 SMNVEV (reference sequence).

The CDR3 DNA follows: TGTGCCAGCAGGCCAGGGAACTTCGGGGCCAACGTCCTGACTTTC. This codes for CASRPGNFGANVLTF. The chain links TRBV6-5 to TRBJ2-6; D might be TRBD1 (5 bases). Germline CDR1 and CDR2: MNHEY and SVGAGI. CDR3 length: 15 residues. V gave up 6 bases and J gave up 4 bases, with 13 bases separating them.

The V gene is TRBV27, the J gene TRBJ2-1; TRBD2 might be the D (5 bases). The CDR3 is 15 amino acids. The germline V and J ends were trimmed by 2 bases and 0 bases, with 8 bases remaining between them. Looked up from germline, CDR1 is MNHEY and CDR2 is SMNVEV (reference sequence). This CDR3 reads CASSLPGSSYNEQFF. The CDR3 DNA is TGTGCCAGCAGTTTACCGGGGAGCTCCTACAATGAGCAGTTCTTC.

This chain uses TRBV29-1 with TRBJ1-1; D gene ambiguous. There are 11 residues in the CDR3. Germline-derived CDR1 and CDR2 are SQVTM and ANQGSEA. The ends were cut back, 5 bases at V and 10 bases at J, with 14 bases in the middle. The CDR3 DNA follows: TGCAGCGTTAACAGAAACTTAGGAGCTTTCTTT. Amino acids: CSVNRNLGAFF.

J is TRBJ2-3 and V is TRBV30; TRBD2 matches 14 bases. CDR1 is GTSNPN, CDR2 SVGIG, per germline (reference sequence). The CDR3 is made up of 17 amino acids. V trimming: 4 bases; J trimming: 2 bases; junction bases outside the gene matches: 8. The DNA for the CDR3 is TGTGCCTGGACCGGGACTAGCGGGAGCCCAAACACAGATACGCAGTATTTT. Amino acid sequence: CAWTGTSGSPNTDTQYF. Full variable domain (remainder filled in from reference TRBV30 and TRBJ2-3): SQTIHQWPATLVQPVGSPLSLECTVEGTSNPNLYWYRQAAGRGLQLLFYSVGIGQISSEVPQNLSASRPQDRQFILSSKKLLLSDSGFYLCAWTGTSGSPNTDTQYFGPGTRLTVL.

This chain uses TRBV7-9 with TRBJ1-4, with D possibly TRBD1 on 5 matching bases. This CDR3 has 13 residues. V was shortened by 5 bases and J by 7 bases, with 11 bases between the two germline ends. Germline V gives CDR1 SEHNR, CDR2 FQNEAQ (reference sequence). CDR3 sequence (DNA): TGTGCCAGCAGCCCTTCGACAGTTGAAAAACTGTTTTTT. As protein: CASSPSTVEKLFF.

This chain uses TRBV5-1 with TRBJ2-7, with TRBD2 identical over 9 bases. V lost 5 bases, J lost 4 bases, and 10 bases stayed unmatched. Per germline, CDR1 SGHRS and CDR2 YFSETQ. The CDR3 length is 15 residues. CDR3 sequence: CASSQQREAAYEQYF. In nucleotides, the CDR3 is TGCGCCAGCAGTCAACAGCGGGAGGCGGCATACGAGCAGTACTTC.

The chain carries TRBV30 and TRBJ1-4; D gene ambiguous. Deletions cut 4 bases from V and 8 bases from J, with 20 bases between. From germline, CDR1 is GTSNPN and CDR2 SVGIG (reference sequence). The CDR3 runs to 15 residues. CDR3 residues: CAWTPRGRVGEKLFF. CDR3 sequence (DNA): TGTGCCTGGACCCCCCGGGGAAGGGTTGGAGAAAAACTGTTTTTT.

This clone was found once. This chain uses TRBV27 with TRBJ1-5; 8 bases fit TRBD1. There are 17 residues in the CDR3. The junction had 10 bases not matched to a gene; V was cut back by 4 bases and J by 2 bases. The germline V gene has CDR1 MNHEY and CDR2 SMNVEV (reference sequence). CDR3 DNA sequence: TGTGCCAGCAGTTCAAGGCCCCCGGGACAGGGCAATCAGCCCCAGCATTTT. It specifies CASSSRPPGQGNQPQHF.

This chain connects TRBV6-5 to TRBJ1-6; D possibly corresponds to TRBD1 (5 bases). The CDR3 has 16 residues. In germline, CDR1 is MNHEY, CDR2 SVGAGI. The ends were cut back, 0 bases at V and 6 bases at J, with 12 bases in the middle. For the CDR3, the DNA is TGTGCCAGCAGTTACTCGTTCAGGGAGGTTAATTCACCCCTCCACTTT. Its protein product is CASSYSFREVNSPLHF.